The next 15 T cell receptor beta chains were all read from a single sample in a study of blood T cell repertoires in COVID-19. Assay: immunoSEQ multiplex PCR; the TCRdb copy retains only in-frame clones and omits some. The table includes roughly 290,000 clones, roughly 87% detected once. Sequenced input: PBMCs or T cells enriched from blood (not recorded which). These receptors were collected from a middle-aged woman who had recovered from COVID-19.

The chain recombines TRBV20-1 with TRBJ2-1; D remains unclear. V was cut by 3 bases and J by 4 bases, with 7 bases left in between. CDR1 is DFQATT and CDR2 is SNEGSKA in the germline V gene (reference sequence). This CDR3 comprises 12 residues. The CDR3 DNA follows: TGCAGTGCTAGTTTCCAGTACAATGAGCAGTTCTTC. Translating it yields CSASFQYNEQFF.

The chain recombines TRBV21-1 with TRBJ2-7; the DNA was not used to check the table's D call, TRBD1. TRBV21-1 is flagged as a pseudogene. The CDR3 consists of 16 residues. CDR3 residues: CASSITPTGWIYEQYF. The CDR3 nucleotides read TGTGCCAGCAGCATAACTCCGACAGGATGGATCTACGAGCAGTACTTC.

This chain joins TRBV7-2 and TRBJ2-2; D might be TRBD1 (5 bases). Trimming removed 1 base from V and 6 bases from J, with 9 bases in between. Looked up from germline, CDR1 is SGHTA and CDR2 is FQGNSA. The CDR3 is 14 residues long. The CDR3 DNA is TGTGCCAGCAGCTTAGATCCAGGGCCCGGGGAGCTGTTTTTT. It is translated as CASSLDPGPGELFF. Drawing the rest from reference TRBV7-2 and TRBJ2-2, the complete variable domain is GAGVSQSPSNKVTEKGKDVELRCDPISGHTALYWYRQSLGQGLEFLIYFQGNSAPDKSGLPSDRFSAERTGGSVSTLTIQRTQQEDSAVYLCASSLDPGPGELFFGEGSRLTVL.

This rearrangement joins TRBV11-1 to TRBJ2-2, with D perhaps matching TRBD2 (6 bases). CDR1 is SGHAT, CDR2 FQDESV, per germline (reference sequence). Trimming left V 3 bases short and J 3 bases short, with 11 bases between. This CDR3 region has 15 residues. The CDR3 is CASSFTGSHTGELFF. As DNA, the CDR3 is TGTGCCAGCAGCTTCACCGGGAGTCACACCGGGGAGCTGTTTTTT.

Here the CDR3 reads CASSLAGVRTWRDIQYF. CDR3 nucleotides: TGTGCCAGCAGCTTGGCCGGGGTCCGGACATGGAGGGACATTCAGTACTTC. V gene TRBV5-8 combines with J gene TRBJ2-4, with D possibly TRBD2 on 6 matching bases. V shed 0 bases and J shed 8 bases, with 21 bases lying between them. The length of the CDR3 is 17 residues. Per germline, CDR1 SGHTS and CDR2 YDEGEE.

The CDR3 nucleotides are TGTGCCAGCAGCTTGGGTGGGGCGCGAGATACGCAGTATTTT. Protein product: CASSLGGARDTQYF. This chain links TRBV5-4 with TRBJ2-3; the D gene is possibly TRBD1 (5 bases). This CDR3 is built from 14 residues. CDR1 is SGHNT, CDR2 YYREEE, per germline (reference sequence). The V end was cut by 0 bases, the J end by 5 bases, with 10 bases between.

CDR3 loop: CASRDRGISTDTQYF. In DNA, the CDR3 is TGTGCCAGCAGGGACCGGGGAATTAGCACAGATACGCAGTATTTT. This chain joins TRBV2 and TRBJ2-3; perhaps TRBD2 as D (5 bases). The CDR3 consists of 15 residues. V dropped 6 bases and J dropped 0 bases, with 13 bases sitting between them. The germline V gene has CDR1 SNHLY and CDR2 FYNNEI.

The CDR3: CATSLGRQYGYTF. The CDR3, as DNA: TGTGCCACCAGCCTGGGGCGACAGTATGGCTACACCTTC. The J gene is TRBJ1-2, the V gene TRBV15, with a possible D match to TRBD1 (5 bases). V lost 5 bases and J lost 5, with 12 bases in between. The CDR3 loop spans 13 amino acids. CDR1 LNHNV and CDR2 YYDKDF come from the germline V gene (reference sequence).

The J gene is TRBJ2-2, the V gene TRBV2, with TRBD1 matching 7 bases. V was pared by 6 bases and J by 11 bases, with 12 bases of the junction left unmatched. The CDR3 runs to 14 residues. Germline V gives CDR1 SNHLY, CDR2 FYNNEI. The chain's CDR3 is CASRDRQGFGELFF. The CDR3 DNA follows: TGTGCCAGCAGAGATCGACAGGGTTTTGGTGAGCTGTTTTTT.

The V call is TRBV9, the J call TRBJ2-7; TRBD1 might be the D (6 bases). This CDR3 is built from 14 residues. The V end lost 4 bases, the J end lost 2 bases, and 13 bases lay between the germline ends. CDR1 and CDR2 from the germline V gene are SGDLS and YYNGEE. This CDR3 reads CASSRQDGTYEQYF. DNA of the CDR3: TGTGCCAGCAGCCGACAGGACGGCACCTACGAGCAGTACTTC.

The rearrangement links TRBV2 to TRBJ2-2; perhaps TRBD2 as D (6 bases). Germline loops: CDR1 SNHLY, CDR2 FYNNEI. The CDR3 loop spans 13 amino acids. Trimming pared 3 bases from V and 7 bases from J, leaving 9 bases between. The CDR3 protein is CASSDLRGGELFF. CDR3 nucleotides: TGTGCCAGCAGTGACCTGCGGGGCGGGGAGCTGTTTTTT.

The rearrangement joins TRBV21-1 to TRBJ2-2; the DNA was not compared with TRBD2, the D call given in the table. TRBV21-1 is noted as a pseudogene. CDR3 size: 17 residues. The CDR3 loop reads CASSKKYEGGPPGELFF. Written as DNA, the CDR3 is TGTGCCAGCAGCAAAAAATATGAGGGAGGGCCCCCCGGGGAGCTGTTTTTT.

The gene calls are TRBV27 and TRBJ1-5, with TRBD1 matching over 7 bases. V trimming: 5 bases; J trimming: 6 bases; junction bases outside the gene matches: 16. In germline, CDR1 is MNHEY, CDR2 SMNVEV (reference sequence). CDR3 size: 17 residues. CDR3 residues: CASSQTGFDSTTQPQHF. Here the CDR3 DNA reads TGTGCCAGCAGTCAGACAGGGTTCGACTCTACAACTCAGCCCCAGCATTTT.

The rearrangement uses TRBV7-2 and TRBJ2-3; D possibly corresponds to TRBD2 (5 bases). The CDR3 covers 14 residues. Per germline, CDR1 SGHTA and CDR2 FQGNSA. The V end was cut by 3 bases, the J end by 4 bases, with 11 bases between. CDR3 in amino acids: CASSFGAVADTQYF. CDR3 coding DNA: TGTGCCAGCAGCTTTGGAGCGGTGGCAGATACGCAGTATTTT.

This clone was detected only once. V and J are TRBV20-1 and TRBJ2-1; 9 bases match TRBD2. The CDR3 runs to 16 residues. Germline V gene lookup returns CDR1 DFQATT and CDR2 SNEGSKA (reference sequence). Trimming took 3 bases from V and 10 from J; bases not matched to a gene: 16. CDR3 sequence (DNA): TGCAGTGCTAGTACAACCGGGACTAGCCCACCGGGGGAGCAGTTCTTC. Its translation is CSASTTGTSPPGEQFF.